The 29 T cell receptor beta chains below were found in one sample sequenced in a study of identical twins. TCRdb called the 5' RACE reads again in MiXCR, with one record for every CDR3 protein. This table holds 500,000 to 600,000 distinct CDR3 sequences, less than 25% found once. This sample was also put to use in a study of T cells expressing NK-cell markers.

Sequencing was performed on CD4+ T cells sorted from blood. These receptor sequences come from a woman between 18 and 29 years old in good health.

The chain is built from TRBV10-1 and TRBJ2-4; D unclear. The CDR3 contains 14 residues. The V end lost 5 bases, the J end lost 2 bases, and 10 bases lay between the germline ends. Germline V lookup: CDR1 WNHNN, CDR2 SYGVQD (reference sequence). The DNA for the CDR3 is TGCGCCAGCAGTCCCGGTTCTCCCAAAAACATTCAGTACTTC. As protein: CASSPGSPKNIQYF.

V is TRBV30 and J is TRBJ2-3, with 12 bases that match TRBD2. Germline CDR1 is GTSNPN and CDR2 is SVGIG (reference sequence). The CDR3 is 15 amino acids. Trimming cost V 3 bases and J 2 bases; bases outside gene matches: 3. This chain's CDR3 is CAWSGLAGLTDTQYF. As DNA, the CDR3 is TGTGCCTGGAGCGGACTAGCGGGACTCACAGATACGCAGTATTTT.

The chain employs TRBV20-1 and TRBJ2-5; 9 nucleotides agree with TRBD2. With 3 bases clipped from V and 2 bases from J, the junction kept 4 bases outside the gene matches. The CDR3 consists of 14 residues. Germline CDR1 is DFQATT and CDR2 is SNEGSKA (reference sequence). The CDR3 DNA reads TGCAGTGCTAGTCGGACTAGCGAACAAGAGACCCAGTACTTC. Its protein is CSASRTSEQETQYF.

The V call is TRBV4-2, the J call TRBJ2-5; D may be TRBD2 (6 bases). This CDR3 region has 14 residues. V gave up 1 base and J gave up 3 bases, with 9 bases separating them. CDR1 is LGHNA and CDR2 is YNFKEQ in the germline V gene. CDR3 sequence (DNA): TGTGCCAGCAGCCAAGCGGGAGAAAAAGAGACCCAGTACTTC. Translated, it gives CASSQAGEKETQYF.

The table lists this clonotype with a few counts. The CDR3, as DNA: TGCAGTGCTAGAGATCCCCTAGCGGGGCAGGCAGATACGCAGTATTTT. Its translation: CSARDPLAGQADTQYF. This chain connects TRBV20-1 to TRBJ2-3; TRBD2 agrees at 9 bases. Germline V lookup: CDR1 DFQATT, CDR2 SNEGSKA (reference sequence). The CDR3 is 16 amino acids. Germline trimming cut 0 bases from V and 4 bases from J; bases unmatched to any gene: 8.

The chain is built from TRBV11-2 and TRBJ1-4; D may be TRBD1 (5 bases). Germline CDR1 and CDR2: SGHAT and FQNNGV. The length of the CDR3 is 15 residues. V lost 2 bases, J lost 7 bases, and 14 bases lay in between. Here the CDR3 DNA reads TGTGCCAGCAGCTTACTGCAGGGAAGAGGTGAAAAACTGTTTTTT. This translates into CASSLLQGRGEKLFF.

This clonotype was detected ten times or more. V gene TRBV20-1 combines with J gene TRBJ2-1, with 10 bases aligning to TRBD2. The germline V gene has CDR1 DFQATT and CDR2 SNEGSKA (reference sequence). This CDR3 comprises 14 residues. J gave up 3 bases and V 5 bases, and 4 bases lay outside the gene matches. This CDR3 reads CSASLAGGYNEQFF. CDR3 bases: TGCAGTGCTTCCTTAGCGGGGGGCTACAATGAGCAGTTCTTC.

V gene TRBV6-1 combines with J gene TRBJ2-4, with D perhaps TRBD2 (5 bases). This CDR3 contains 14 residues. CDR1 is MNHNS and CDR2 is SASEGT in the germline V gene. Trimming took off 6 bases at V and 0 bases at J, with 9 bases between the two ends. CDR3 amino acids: CASRRAVAKNIQYF. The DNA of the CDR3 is TGTGCCAGCAGACGAGCGGTAGCCAAAAACATTCAGTACTTC.

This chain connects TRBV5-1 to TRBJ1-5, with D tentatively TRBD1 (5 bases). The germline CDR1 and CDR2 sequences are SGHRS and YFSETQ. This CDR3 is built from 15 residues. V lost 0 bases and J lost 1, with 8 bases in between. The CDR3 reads CASSLGGDSNQPQHF. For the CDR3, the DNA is TGCGCCAGCAGCTTGGGAGGGGACAGCAATCAGCCCCAGCATTTT. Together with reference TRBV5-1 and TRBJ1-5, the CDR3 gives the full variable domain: KAGVTQTPRYLIKTRGQQVTLSCSPISGHRSVSWYQQTPGQGLQFLFEYFSETQRNKGNFPGRFSGRQFSNSRSEMNVSTLELGDSALYLCASSLGGDSNQPQHFGDGTRLSIL.

The CDR3 DNA reads as TGCGCCAGCAGCCGCCGACTAGCGGAGTTGGGAAAGACCCAGTACTTC. This translates into CASSRRLAELGKTQYF. The rearrangement uses TRBV4-1 and TRBJ2-5, with TRBD2 matching 9 bases. J lost 6 bases, V lost 4 bases, and 12 bases had no gene match. The CDR3 is 16 residues long. Germline CDR1 MGHRA, CDR2 YSYEKL.

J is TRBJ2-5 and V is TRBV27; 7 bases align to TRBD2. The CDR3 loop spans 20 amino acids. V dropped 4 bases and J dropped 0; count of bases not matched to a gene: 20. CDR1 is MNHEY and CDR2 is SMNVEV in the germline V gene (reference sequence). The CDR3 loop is CASSSVPFSTLGGYQETQYF. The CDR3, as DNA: TGTGCCAGCAGTTCCGTACCCTTTTCTACGTTGGGGGGGTACCAAGAGACCCAGTACTTC.

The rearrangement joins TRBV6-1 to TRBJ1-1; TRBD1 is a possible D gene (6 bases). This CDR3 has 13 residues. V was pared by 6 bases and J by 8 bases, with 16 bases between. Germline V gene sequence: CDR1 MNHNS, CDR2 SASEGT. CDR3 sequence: CASRPRTRGEAFF. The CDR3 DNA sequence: TGTGCCAGCAGACCCCGGACAAGGGGGGAAGCTTTCTTT.

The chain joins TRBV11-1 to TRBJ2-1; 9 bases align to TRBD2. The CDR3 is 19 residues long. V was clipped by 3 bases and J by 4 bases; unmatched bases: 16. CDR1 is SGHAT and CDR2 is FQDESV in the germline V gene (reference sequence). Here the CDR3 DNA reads TGTGCCAGCAGCTTCCCGAGAGGTCGTGCGGGAGGGGCTTACAATGAGCAGTTCTTC. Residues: CASSFPRGRAGGAYNEQFF.

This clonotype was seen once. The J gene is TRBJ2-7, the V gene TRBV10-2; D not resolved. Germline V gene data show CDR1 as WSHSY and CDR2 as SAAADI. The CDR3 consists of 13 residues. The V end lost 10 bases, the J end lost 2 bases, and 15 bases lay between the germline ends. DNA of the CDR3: TGCGCCACCACTACGGTTGGTGCCTACGAGCAGTACTTC. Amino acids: CATTTVGAYEQYF.

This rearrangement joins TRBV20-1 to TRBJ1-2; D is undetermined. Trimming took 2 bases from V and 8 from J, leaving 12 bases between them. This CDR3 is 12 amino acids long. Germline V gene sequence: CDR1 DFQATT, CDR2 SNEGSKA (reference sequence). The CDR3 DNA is TGCAGTGCTAGAACCGAAAGCGGGGGCTACACCTTC. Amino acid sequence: CSARTESGGYTF.

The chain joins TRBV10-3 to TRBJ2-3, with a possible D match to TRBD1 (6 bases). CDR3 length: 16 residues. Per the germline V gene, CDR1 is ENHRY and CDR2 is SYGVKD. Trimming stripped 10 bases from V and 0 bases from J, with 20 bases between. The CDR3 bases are TGTGCCAGCAGGTCGGAAGGACAGTATAGCACAGATACGCAGTATTTT. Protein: CASRSEGQYSTDTQYF.

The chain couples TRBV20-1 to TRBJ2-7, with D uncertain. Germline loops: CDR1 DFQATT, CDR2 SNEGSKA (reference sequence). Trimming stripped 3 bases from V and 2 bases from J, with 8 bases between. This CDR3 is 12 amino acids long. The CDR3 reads CSARKLAYEQYF. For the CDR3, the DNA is TGCAGTGCTAGGAAACTTGCCTACGAGCAGTACTTC.

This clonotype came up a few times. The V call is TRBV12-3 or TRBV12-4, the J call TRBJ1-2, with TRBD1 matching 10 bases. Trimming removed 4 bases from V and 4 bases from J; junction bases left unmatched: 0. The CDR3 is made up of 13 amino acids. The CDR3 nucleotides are TGTGCCAGCAGTTGGACAGGGGGCTATGGCTACACCTTC. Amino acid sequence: CASSWTGGYGYTF.

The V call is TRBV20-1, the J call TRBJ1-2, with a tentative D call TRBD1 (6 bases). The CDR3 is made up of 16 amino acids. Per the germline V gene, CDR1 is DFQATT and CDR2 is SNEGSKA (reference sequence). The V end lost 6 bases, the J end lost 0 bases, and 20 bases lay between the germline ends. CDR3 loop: CSASPGTLLTNYGYTF. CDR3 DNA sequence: TGCAGTGCCTCCCCAGGGACATTACTTACTAACTATGGCTACACCTTC.

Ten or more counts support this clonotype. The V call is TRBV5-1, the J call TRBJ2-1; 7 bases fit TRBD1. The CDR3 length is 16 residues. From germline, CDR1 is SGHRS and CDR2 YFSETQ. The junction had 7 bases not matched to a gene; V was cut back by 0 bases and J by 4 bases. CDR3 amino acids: CASSLEATGSYNEQFF. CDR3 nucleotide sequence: TGCGCCAGCAGCTTGGAGGCGACAGGGTCGTACAATGAGCAGTTCTTC.

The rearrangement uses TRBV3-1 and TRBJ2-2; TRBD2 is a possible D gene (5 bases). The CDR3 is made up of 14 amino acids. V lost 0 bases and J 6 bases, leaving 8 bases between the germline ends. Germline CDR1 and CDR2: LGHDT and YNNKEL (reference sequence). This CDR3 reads CASSQEAGAGELFF. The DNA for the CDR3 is TGTGCCAGCAGCCAAGAGGCGGGTGCCGGGGAGCTGTTTTTT.

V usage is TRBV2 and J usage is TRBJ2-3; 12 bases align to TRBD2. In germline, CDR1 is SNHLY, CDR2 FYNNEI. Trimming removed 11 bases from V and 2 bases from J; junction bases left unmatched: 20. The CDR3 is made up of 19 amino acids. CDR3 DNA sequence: TGTGCCCTCCAACTAGCGGGAGGTTCCTCCCGACCCTCCACAGATACGCAGTATTTT. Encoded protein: CALQLAGGSSRPSTDTQYF.

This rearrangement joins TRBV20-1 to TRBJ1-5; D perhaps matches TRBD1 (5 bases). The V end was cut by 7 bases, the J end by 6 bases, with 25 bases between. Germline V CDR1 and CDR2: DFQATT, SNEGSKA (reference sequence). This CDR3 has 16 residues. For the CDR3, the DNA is TGCAGTGACGACACCGATCAAAGGGGCGACGGTCAGCCCCAGCATTTT. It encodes CSDDTDQRGDGQPQHF.

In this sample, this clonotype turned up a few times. The CDR3 nucleotides read TGTGCCATCAGTGGACTAGCGGGACCATCCTACGAGCAGTACTTC. Its protein product is CAISGLAGPSYEQYF. V gene TRBV10-3 combines with J gene TRBJ2-7; TRBD2 aligns across 11 bases. Germline CDR1 and CDR2: ENHRY and SYGVKD. V lost 4 bases to trimming and J lost 1 base; unmatched junction nucleotides: 3. There are 15 residues in the CDR3.

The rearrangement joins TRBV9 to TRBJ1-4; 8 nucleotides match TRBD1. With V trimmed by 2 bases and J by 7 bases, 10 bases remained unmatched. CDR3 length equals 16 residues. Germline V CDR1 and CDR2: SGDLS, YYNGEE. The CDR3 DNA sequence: TGTGCCAGCAGCGTGGATTCCGGGACAGGCGGTGAAAAACTGTTTTTT. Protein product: CASSVDSGTGGEKLFF.

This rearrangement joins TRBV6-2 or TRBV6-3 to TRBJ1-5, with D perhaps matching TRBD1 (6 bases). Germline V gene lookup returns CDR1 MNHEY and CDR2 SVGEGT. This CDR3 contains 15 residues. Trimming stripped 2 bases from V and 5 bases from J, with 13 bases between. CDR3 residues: CASSYLQGKDQPQHF. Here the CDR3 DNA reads TGTGCCAGCAGTTACCTGCAGGGGAAGGATCAGCCCCAGCATTTT.

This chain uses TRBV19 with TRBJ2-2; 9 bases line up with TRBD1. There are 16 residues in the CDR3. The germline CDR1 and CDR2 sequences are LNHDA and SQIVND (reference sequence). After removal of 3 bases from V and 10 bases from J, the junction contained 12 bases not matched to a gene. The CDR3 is CASSISPGTGYEELFF. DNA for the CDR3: TGTGCCAGTAGTATCTCCCCCGGGACAGGGTATGAGGAGCTGTTTTTT.

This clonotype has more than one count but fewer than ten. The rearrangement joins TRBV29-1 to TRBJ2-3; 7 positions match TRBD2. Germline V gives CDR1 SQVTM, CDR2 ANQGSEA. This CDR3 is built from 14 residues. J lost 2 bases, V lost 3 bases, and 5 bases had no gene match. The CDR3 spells CSVEASGYTDTQYF. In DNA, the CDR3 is TGCAGCGTTGAGGCTAGCGGTTACACAGATACGCAGTATTTT.

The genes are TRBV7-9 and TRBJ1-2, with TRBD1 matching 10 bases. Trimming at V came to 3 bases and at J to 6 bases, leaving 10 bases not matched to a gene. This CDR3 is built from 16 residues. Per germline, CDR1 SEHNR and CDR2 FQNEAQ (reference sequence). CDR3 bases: TGTGCCAGCAGCTTCGGGTTTTGGGGACAGGGGCATGGCTACACCTTC. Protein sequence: CASSFGFWGQGHGYTF.